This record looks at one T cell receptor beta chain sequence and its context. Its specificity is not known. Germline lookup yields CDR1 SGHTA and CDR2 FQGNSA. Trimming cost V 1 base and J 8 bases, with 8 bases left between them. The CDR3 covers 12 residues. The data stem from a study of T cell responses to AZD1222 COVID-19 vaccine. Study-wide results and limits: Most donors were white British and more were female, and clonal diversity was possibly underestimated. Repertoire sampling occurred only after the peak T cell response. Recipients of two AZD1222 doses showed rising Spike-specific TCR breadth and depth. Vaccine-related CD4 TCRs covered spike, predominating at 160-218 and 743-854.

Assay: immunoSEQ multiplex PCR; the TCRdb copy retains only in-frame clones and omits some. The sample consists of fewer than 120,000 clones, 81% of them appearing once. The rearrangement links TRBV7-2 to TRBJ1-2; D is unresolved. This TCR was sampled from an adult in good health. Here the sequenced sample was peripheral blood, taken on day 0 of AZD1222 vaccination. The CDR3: CASSLGLGGYTF. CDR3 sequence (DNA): TGTGCCAGCAGCTTAGGACTTGGCGGCTACACCTTC.